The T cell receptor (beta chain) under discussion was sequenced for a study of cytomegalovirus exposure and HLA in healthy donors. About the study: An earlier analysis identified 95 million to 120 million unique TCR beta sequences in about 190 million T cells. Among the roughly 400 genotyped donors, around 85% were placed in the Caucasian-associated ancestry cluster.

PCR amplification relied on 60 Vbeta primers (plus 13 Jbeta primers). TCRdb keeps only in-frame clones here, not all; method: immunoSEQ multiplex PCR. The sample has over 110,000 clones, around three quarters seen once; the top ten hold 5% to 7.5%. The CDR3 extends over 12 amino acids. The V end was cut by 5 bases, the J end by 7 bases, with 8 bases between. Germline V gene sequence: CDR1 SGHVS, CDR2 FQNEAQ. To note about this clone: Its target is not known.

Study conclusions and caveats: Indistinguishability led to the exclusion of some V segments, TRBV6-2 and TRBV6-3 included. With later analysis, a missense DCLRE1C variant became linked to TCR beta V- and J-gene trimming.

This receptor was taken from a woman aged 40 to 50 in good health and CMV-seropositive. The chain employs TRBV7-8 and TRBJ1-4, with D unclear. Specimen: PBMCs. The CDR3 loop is CASSPRVEKLFF. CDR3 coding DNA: TGTGCCAGCAGCCCACGGGTTGAAAAACTGTTTTTT.